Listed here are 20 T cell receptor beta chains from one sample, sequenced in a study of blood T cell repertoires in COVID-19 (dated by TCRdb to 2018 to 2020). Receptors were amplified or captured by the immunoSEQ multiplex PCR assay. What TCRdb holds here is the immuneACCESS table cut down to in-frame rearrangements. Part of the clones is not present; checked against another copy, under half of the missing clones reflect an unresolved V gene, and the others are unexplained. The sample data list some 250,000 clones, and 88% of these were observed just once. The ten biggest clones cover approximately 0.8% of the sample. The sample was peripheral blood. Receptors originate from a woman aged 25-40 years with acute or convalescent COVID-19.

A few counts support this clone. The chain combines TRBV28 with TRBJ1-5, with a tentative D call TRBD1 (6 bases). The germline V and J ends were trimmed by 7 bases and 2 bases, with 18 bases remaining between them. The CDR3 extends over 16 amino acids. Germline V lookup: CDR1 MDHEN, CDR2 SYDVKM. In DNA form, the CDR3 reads TGTGCCAGCACTGAGACGACAGGTACCGGCAATCAGCCCCAGCATTTT. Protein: CASTETTGTGNQPQHF.

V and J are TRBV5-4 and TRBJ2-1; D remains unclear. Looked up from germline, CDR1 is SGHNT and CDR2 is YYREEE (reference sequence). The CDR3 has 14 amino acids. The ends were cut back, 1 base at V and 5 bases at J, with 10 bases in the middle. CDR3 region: CASSLNIQNNEQFF. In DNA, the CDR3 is TGTGCCAGCAGCTTGAACATCCAGAACAATGAGCAGTTCTTC.

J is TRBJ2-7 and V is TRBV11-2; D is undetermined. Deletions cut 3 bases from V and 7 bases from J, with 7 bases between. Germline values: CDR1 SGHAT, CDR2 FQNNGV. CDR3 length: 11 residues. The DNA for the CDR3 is TGTGCCAGCAGCTTCGGGTGGGAGCAGTACTTC. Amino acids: CASSFGWEQYF.

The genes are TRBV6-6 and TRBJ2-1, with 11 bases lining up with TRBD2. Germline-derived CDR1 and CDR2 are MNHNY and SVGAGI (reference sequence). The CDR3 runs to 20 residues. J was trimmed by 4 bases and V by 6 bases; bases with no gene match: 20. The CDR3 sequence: CASSLAVTSGSFTFYNEQFF. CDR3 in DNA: TGTGCCAGCAGCTTAGCCGTCACTAGCGGGAGTTTCACATTTTACAATGAGCAGTTCTTC.

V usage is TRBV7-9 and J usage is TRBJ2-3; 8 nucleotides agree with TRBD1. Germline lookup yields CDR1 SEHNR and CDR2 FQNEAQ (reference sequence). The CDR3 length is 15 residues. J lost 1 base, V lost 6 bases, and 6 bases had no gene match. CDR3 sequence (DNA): TGTGCCAGCAGTTCCAGGGGGCGCGGCACAGATACGCAGTATTTT. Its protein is CASSSRGRGTDTQYF.

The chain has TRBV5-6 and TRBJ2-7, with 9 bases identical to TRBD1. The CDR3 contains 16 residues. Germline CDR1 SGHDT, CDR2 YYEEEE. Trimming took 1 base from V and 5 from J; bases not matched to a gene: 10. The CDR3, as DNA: TGTGCCAGCAGCTTGATTATACGACAGGGGGGCGACGAGCAGTACTTC. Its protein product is CASSLIIRQGGDEQYF.

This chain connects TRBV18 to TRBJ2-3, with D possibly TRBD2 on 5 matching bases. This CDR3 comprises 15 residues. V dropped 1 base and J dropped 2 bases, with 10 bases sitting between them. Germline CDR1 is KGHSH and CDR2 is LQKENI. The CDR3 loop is CASSPRPADTDTQYF. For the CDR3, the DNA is TGTGCCAGCTCACCACGTCCAGCGGACACAGATACGCAGTATTTT.

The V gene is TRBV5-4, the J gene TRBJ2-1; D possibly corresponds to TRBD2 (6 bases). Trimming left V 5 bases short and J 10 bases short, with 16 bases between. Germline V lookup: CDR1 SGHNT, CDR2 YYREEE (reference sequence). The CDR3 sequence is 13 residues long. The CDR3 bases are TGTGCCAGCAGTCTGGACGGGCGGGGAGAGCAGTTCTTC. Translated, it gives CASSLDGRGEQFF.

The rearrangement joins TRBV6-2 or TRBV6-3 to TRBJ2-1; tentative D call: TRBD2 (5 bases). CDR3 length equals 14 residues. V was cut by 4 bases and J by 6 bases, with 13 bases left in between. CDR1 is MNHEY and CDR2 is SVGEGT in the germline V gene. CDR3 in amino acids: CASSSRGGSNEQFF. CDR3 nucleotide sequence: TGTGCCAGCAGTTCCCGGGGTGGGTCCAATGAGCAGTTCTTC.

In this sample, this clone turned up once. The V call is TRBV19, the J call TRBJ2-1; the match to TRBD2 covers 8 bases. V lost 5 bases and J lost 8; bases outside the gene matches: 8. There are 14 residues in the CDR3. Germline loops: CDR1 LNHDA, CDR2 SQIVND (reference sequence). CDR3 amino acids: CASSWGGGGYEQFF. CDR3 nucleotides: TGTGCCAGTAGTTGGGGAGGCGGGGGGTATGAGCAGTTCTTC. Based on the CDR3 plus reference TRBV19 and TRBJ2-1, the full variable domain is DGGITQSPKYLFRKEGQNVTLSCEQNLNHDAMYWYRQDPGQGLRLIYYSQIVNDFQKGDIAEGYSVSREKKESFPLTVTSAQKNPTAFYLCASSWGGGGYEQFFGPGTRLTVL.

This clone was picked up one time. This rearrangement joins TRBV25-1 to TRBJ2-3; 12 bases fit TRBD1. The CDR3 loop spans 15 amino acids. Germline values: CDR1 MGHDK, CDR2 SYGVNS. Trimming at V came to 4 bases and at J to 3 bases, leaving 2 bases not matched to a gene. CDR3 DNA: TGTGCCAGCAGTGGGGACAGGGGGCCAACAGATACGCAGTATTTT. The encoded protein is CASSGDRGPTDTQYF.

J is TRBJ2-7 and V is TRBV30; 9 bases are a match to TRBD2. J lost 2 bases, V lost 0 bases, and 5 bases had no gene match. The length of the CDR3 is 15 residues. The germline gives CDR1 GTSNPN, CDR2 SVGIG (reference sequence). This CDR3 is CAWSVMGGRAYEQYF. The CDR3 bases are TGTGCCTGGAGTGTAATGGGCGGGAGGGCCTACGAGCAGTACTTC.

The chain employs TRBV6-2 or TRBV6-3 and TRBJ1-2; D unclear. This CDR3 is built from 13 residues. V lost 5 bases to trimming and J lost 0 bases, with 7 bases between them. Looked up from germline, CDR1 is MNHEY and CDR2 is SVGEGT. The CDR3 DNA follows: TGTGCCAGCAGTCTGTATTCTAACTATGGCTACACCTTC. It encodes CASSLYSNYGYTF.

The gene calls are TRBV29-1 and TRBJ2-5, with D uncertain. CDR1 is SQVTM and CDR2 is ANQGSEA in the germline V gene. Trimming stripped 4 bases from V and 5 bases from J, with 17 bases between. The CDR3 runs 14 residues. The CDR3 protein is CSVASNILQETQYF. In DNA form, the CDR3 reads TGCAGCGTTGCTTCCAACATCCTCCAGGAGACCCAGTACTTC.

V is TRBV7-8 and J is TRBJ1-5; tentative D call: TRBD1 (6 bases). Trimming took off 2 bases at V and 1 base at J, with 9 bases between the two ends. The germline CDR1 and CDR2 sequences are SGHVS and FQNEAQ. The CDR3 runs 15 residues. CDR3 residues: CASSLSGTSNQPQHF. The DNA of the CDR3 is TGTGCCAGCAGCTTATCAGGGACAAGCAATCAGCCCCAGCATTTT. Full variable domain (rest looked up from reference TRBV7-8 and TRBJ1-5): GAGVSQSPRYKVAKRGQDVALRCDPISGHVSLFWYQQALGQGPEFLTYFQNEAQLDKSGLPSDRFFAERPEGSVSTLKIQRTQQEDSAVYLCASSLSGTSNQPQHFGDGTRLSIL.

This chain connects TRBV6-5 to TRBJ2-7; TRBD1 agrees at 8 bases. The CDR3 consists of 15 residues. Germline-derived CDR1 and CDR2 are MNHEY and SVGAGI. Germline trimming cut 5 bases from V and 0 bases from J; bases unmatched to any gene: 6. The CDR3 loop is CASSRGQGSSYEQYF. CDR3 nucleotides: TGTGCCAGCAGTCGCGGACAGGGTAGCTCCTACGAGCAGTACTTC.

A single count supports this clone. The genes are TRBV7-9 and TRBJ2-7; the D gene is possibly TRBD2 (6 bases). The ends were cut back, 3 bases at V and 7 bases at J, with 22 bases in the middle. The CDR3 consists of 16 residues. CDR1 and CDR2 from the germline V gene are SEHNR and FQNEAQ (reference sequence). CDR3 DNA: TGTGCCAGCAGCTTTTTAAGGACGACTAGGCTGGGGGAGCAGTACTTC. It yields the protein CASSFLRTTRLGEQYF.

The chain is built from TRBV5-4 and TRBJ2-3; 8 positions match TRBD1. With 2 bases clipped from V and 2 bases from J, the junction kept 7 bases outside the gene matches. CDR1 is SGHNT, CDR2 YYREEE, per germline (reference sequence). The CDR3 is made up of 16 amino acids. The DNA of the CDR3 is TGTGCCAGCAGCTTATATCGGACAGGGAACACAGATACGCAGTATTTT. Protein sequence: CASSLYRTGNTDTQYF.

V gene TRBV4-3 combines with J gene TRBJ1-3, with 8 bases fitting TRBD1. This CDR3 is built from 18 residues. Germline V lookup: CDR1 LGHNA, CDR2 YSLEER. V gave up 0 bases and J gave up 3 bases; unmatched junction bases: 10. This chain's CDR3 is CASSQDPQIQGDGNTIYF. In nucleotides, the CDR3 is TGCGCCAGCAGCCAAGATCCCCAGATACAGGGGGATGGAAACACCATATATTTT.

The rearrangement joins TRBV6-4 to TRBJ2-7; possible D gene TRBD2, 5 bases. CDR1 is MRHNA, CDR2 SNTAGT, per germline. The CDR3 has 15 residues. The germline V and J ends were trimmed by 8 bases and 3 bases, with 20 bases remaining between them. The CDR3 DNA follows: TGTGCCAGCGCCCAGTGTGAGGGAAAAGTCTACGAGCAGTACTTC. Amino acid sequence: CASAQCEGKVYEQYF.